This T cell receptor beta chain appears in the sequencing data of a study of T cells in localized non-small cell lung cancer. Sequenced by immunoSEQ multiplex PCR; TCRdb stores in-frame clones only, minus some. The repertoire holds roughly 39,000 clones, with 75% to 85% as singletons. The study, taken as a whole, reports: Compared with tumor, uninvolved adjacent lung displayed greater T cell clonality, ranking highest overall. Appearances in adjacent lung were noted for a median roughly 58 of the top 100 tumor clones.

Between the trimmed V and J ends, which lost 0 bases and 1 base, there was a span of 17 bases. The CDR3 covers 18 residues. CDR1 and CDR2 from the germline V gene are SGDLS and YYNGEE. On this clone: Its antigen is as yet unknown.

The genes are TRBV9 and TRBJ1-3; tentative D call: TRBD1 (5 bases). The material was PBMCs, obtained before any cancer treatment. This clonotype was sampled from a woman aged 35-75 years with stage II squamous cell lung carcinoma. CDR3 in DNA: TGTGCCAGCAGCGTAGGCGGGACGGTAGCTGGGTCTGGAAACACCATATATTTT. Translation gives CASSVGGTVAGSGNTIYF.